The 19 T cell receptor beta chains in this list originate from one sample, sequenced in a study of blood T cell repertoires in COVID-19. Sequencing used immunoSEQ multiplex PCR; TCRdb keeps in-frame clones, though not all of them. The sample consists of over 85,000 clones, roughly four fifths of them appearing once. Sequencing was carried out using peripheral blood. All receptors come from a woman in her seventies with acute or convalescent COVID-19.

This clone was detected only once. The chain is built from TRBV7-2 and TRBJ2-1; a possible D gene is TRBD2 (6 bases). V was trimmed by 5 bases and J by 4 bases, leaving 15 bases between them. Germline-derived CDR1 and CDR2 are SGHTA and FQGNSA. CDR3 size: 15 residues. The CDR3 spells CASSRQRDSYNEQFF. The CDR3 region has the DNA TGTGCCAGCAGCAGACAACGGGACTCGTACAATGAGCAGTTCTTC.

This clone has only one observation. The CDR3: CASGGGAQPQHF. As DNA, the CDR3 is TGTGCCAGCGGGGGAGGGGCACAGCCCCAGCATTTT. The rearrangement joins TRBV12-3 or TRBV12-4 to TRBJ1-5, with TRBD1 as a possible D gene (5 bases). Trimming took 8 bases from V and 7 from J, leaving 12 bases between them. The CDR3 has 12 residues.

The V gene is TRBV3-1 (or the pseudogene TRBV3-2), the J gene TRBJ1-6, with 7 bases that match TRBD1. The CDR3 has 17 amino acids. V gave up 1 base and J gave up 0 bases; unmatched junction bases: 3. The germline V gene has CDR1 LGHDT and CDR2 YNNKEL (reference sequence). The CDR3 nucleotides are TGTGCCAGCAGCCAAGGGACAGGCCGCTCCTATAATTCACCCCTCCACTTT. Its protein product is CASSQGTGRSYNSPLHF.

CDR3 DNA: TGTGCCAGCAGCCAAAACCGGGGAGGGGAGACCCAGTACTTC. It is translated as CASSQNRGGETQYF. V usage is TRBV14 and J usage is TRBJ2-5; TRBD2 agrees at 7 bases. Germline V CDR1 and CDR2: SGHDN, FVKESK. Trimming took 2 bases from V and 5 from J; bases not matched to a gene: 5. The CDR3 loop spans 14 amino acids.

The gene calls are TRBV2 and TRBJ1-2, with D perhaps matching TRBD1 (5 bases). Trimming took 4 bases from V and 4 from J, leaving 13 bases between them. This CDR3 comprises 14 residues. CDR1 is SNHLY and CDR2 is FYNNEI in the germline V gene. In DNA form, the CDR3 reads TGTGCCAGCAGTGGGGGAGGGAGGGGCTATGGCTACACCTTC. It is translated as CASSGGGRGYGYTF.

Remarks on this clone: Other DNA sequences within the sample encode an identical CDR3. CDR3: CASSPRGQETQYF. The CDR3 DNA reads TGTGCCAGCTCACCAAGAGGGCAAGAGACCCAGTACTTC. The chain carries TRBV18 and TRBJ2-5, with a tentative D call TRBD2 (5 bases). V lost 2 bases and J 2 bases, leaving 6 bases between the germline ends. Germline CDR1 and CDR2: KGHSH and LQKENI. There are 13 residues in the CDR3.

This clone was detected only a few times. The V gene is TRBV10-1, the J gene TRBJ2-7, with 8 bases lining up with TRBD1. CDR3 length: 13 amino acids. CDR1 and CDR2 (germline): WNHNN, SYGVQD (reference sequence). J lost 4 bases, V lost 3 bases, and 2 bases had no gene match. In DNA form, the CDR3 reads TGCGCCAGCAGTGAAACAGGGGGATACGAGCAGTACTTC. As protein: CASSETGGYEQYF.

The chain joins TRBV7-9 to TRBJ2-4; 8 positions match TRBD1. The junction had 11 bases not matched to a gene; V was cut back by 4 bases and J by 6 bases. The CDR3 is 16 residues long. CDR1 SEHNR and CDR2 FQNEAQ come from the germline V gene (reference sequence). The CDR3 bases are TGTGCCAGCAGCTCAATAACCAGGGGGCGCGGAAACATTCAGTACTTC. This codes for CASSSITRGRGNIQYF.

CDR3 nucleotide sequence: TGCGCCAGCAGCTTGAGTGACGGAGGGGAGCAGTACTTC. As protein: CASSLSDGGEQYF. The chain joins TRBV5-1 to TRBJ2-7, with D maybe TRBD2 (6 bases). Germline CDR1 reads SGHRS; CDR2 reads YFSETQ. The V end lost 1 base, the J end lost 7 bases, and 12 bases lay between the germline ends. The CDR3 runs 13 residues.

The CDR3 protein is CASSPGGGNYGYTF. For the CDR3, the DNA is TGTGCCAGCAGCCCAGGGGGCGGGAACTATGGCTACACCTTC. The chain links TRBV7-2 to TRBJ1-2; 8 bases line up with TRBD1. This CDR3 spans 14 amino acids. Germline assignment: CDR1 SGHTA and CDR2 FQGNSA. V was pared by 5 bases and J by 2 bases, with 4 bases of the junction left unmatched. Together with reference TRBV7-2 and TRBJ1-2, the CDR3 gives the full variable domain: GAGVSQSPSNKVTEKGKDVELRCDPISGHTALYWYRQSLGQGLEFLIYFQGNSAPDKSGLPSDRFSAERTGGSVSTLTIQRTQQEDSAVYLCASSPGGGNYGYTFGSGTRLTVV.

This rearrangement joins TRBV7-3 to TRBJ2-3; a weak D match, TRBD1 (6 bases). CDR3 length equals 14 residues. V was trimmed by 3 bases and J by 0 bases, leaving 7 bases between them. Germline lookup yields CDR1 SGHTA and CDR2 FQGTGA. The CDR3 protein is CASSFRGSTDTQYF. The CDR3 region has the DNA TGTGCCAGCAGCTTTAGGGGGAGCACAGATACGCAGTATTTT.

J is TRBJ2-7 and V is TRBV18; 12 positions agree with TRBD1. Germline CDR1 and CDR2: KGHSH and LQKENI. The CDR3 extends over 20 amino acids. V gave up 7 bases and J gave up 3 bases; unmatched junction bases: 22. The CDR3 here is CASLPGQGAQGAGEVYEQYF. The DNA of the CDR3 is TGTGCCAGCTTGCCGGGACAGGGGGCTCAGGGGGCAGGTGAGGTCTACGAGCAGTACTTC. The complete variable domain, with remaining parts taken from reference TRBV18 and TRBJ2-7, reads NAGVMQNPRHLVRRRGQEARLRCSPMKGHSHVYWYRQLPEEGLKFMVYLQKENIIDESGMPKERFSAEFPKEGPSILRIQQVVRGDSAAYFCASLPGQGAQGAGEVYEQYFGPGTRLTVT.

This chain joins TRBV6-5 and TRBJ1-1, with 9 nucleotides matching TRBD1. V was pared by 2 bases and J by 2 bases, with 3 bases of the junction left unmatched. The germline CDR1 and CDR2 sequences are MNHEY and SVGAGI. This CDR3 has 15 residues. The CDR3: CASSYMDRGNTEAFF. The DNA of the CDR3 is TGTGCCAGCAGTTACATGGACAGGGGTAACACTGAAGCTTTCTTT.

The rearrangement links TRBV7-2 to TRBJ2-7; D may be TRBD1 (6 bases). This CDR3 is 14 amino acids long. With 5 bases removed from V and 3 bases from J, the gap between germline ends came to 14 bases. CDR1 and CDR2 from the germline V gene are SGHTA and FQGNSA. The CDR3 coding sequence is TGTGCCAGCAGCCCCCAGGGACAACTCTACGAGCAGTACTTC. The encoded protein is CASSPQGQLYEQYF.

The CDR3 is CASSLNRDTQYF. The CDR3 nucleotides read TGTGCCAGCAGCCTCAACAGAGATACGCAGTATTTT. The V and J genes are TRBV6-2 or TRBV6-3 and TRBJ2-3; D uncertain. Germline CDR1 MNHEY, CDR2 SVGEGT. The CDR3 is 12 amino acids. Trimming shortened V by 6 bases and J by 5 bases, and 9 bases separated the two germline ends.

In its sample, this clone was seen a few times. The V and J genes are TRBV18 and TRBJ1-1; 7 bases agree with TRBD1. The CDR3 is made up of 13 amino acids. From germline, CDR1 is KGHSH and CDR2 LQKENI. V lost 6 bases to trimming and J lost 3 bases; unmatched junction nucleotides: 4. The CDR3 spells CASSRDRDTEAFF. The CDR3 nucleotides read TGTGCCAGCTCTCGCGACAGGGACACTGAAGCTTTCTTT.

The gene calls are TRBV19 and TRBJ1-4; perhaps TRBD1 as D (6 bases). Germline V lookup: CDR1 LNHDA, CDR2 SQIVND (reference sequence). CDR3 length: 16 amino acids. V shed 5 bases and J shed 8 bases, with 21 bases lying between them. The CDR3 spells CASSLQGTTHGEKLFF. The CDR3 DNA follows: TGTGCCAGTAGTCTACAAGGGACAACCCATGGAGAAAAACTGTTTTTT.

The genes are TRBV11-2 and TRBJ2-5; 11 bases match TRBD2. With 4 bases clipped from V and 3 bases from J, the junction kept 1 base outside the gene matches. This CDR3 contains 14 residues. In germline, CDR1 is SGHAT, CDR2 FQNNGV. CDR3 nucleotides: TGTGCCAGCAGCTCACTAGCGGGGGAAGAGACCCAGTACTTC. It specifies CASSSLAGEETQYF.

The chain couples TRBV5-1 to TRBJ1-3; D remains unclear. The CDR3 consists of 13 residues. V was shortened by 1 base and J by 4 bases, with 6 bases between the two germline ends. Germline values: CDR1 SGHRS, CDR2 YFSETQ. The CDR3 loop is CASSLSPGNTIYF. CDR3 DNA: TGCGCCAGCAGCTTGTCTCCCGGAAACACCATATATTTT.